The T cell receptor beta chain described here comes from a study of T cell repertoires in cytomegalovirus infection (dated by TCRdb to about 2019). For context, the study as a whole: Donor HLA type was relevant to the analysis, because carriage of CMV infection together with the matching HLA type was indicated by public TCR beta signatures.

Concerning this clonotype itself: The clone's antigen remains unknown. Base qualities are not provided; no much larger clone lies one nucleotide away.

Trimming removed 3 bases from V and 7 bases from J, leaving 10 bases between the germline ends. Via the germline V gene, CDR1 is MDHEN and CDR2 SYDVKM. The CDR3, from cysteine to valine, totals 12 residues. Only the CDR3 region is kept as DNA, spanning 36 bases read in frame from base 1. These reads were obtained on an Illumina HiSeq 1500. TCRdb reprocessing: public reads trimmed at Q25 with fastp, clones called with MiXCR, in-frame beta chains kept. Rows with a matching CDR3 protein are joined into one entry that keeps the most common DNA and genes. The sample data list 450,000 to 650,000 distinct CDR3 sequences, and 26% of these were observed just once. The ten largest clones add up to around 13% of the sample. What the work shows at the level of the full study, not this receptor alone: In both this cohort and an independent roughly 350-donor cohort, the cumulative frequency of public TCR beta family members distinguished carriers of CMV infection plus the relevant HLA type. The ex vivo response was dominated by HLA-C-restricted CMV-specific TCR beta clonotypes, which also provided the single most frequent clonotype in two of eight donors.

The chain joins TRBV28 to TRBJ2-7, with no confidently assigned D gene. The TCR comes from a human donor in good health (CMV status not recorded). Some clones in this sample may be carry-over from other donors' samples. Sequencing was carried out using PBMCs. The bases read TGTGCCAGCAGTTTTACAGCGAGGGAGCAGTACGTC. Protein translation: CASSFTAREQYV.